This section outlines one TCR beta chain sequence together with its context. Its recognized antigen is unknown. Base qualities were left out, and no much larger clone turns up one base away. Using the deep immunoSEQ assay, TCR CDR3 regions were amplified from genomic DNA by multiplex PCR. Extracted genomic DNA from each cell subset was distributed evenly across all wells of several immunoSEQ 96-well plates, and each plate was treated as a replicate. Each replicate PCR for sorted subsets received around 210 ng genomic DNA, equal to some 32,000 T cell genomes. Purified libraries were quantified with a Qubit 3.0 fluorometer, sized on a Bioanalyzer 2100, and re-quantified with the KAPA Library Quantification kit. Every immunoSEQ 96-well plate was sequenced on a separate single-read 150-cycle Illumina NextSeq 550 flow cell. Under the source paper's analysis protocol: Because the immunoSEQ output included only junctional sequences and no quality scores, the filtering could not be the same as the filtering used for full-length reads. To assign V/J genes and CDR3, sequences were annotated against IMGT germline references using PyIR, a Python wrapper for IgBLAST v1.9. Reads were filtered out if the reads had weak V/J assignments (E-value above 1e-6), no CDR3, stop codons, out-of-frame junctions, or ambiguous translated residues. V3J clonotypes were defined by identical inferred V gene, J gene, and CDR3 amino acid sequence. The percentage overlap between two repertoires was calculated by dividing the number of shared unique clonotypes by the size of the smaller repertoire. Three approaches were used to assess repertoire richness: RTK rarefaction, the Chao1 estimator, and Recon v2.1 estimates of unobserved clonotypes. Generation probabilities for all TCRbeta clonotypes obtained by the gDNA method from a handful of donors were computed using OLGA. What TCRdb holds here is the immuneACCESS table cut down to in-frame rearrangements. Part of the clones is not present; checked against another copy, under half of the missing clones reflect an unresolved V gene, and the others are unexplained. That table gives V, J and clone size, and the DNA gave D and trimming. This sample has around 100,000 clones in its table, and just over 65% of those were observed once. The ten largest make up roughly 22% of the sample.

Donors were healthy HIV-negative adults with no recently reported acute infections or vaccinations. All donors were Caucasian adults living in Nashville, Tennessee, USA. CD8 memory samples combined magnetically selected CD45RO+ cells with CCR7-negative CD45RA+ effector memory (TemRA) cells. After blood collection by leukapheresis, PBMCs were isolated using Ficoll-Histopaque density gradient centrifugation and then cryopreserved in the vapor phase of liquid nitrogen. Analytical flow cytometry was used to check the purity and quantity of each magnetically sorted T cell population. Genomic DNA was isolated from every sorted fraction and measured by UV absorbance on a Nanodrop 2000c. The CDR3 sequence holds 11 residues, the cysteine and phenylalanine included. The CDR3 DNA has 33 bases and is translated from base 1. V was cut back by 6 bases and J by 4 bases, leaving a gap of 7 bases between them. CDR1 and CDR2 are read off the germline V gene as SNHLY and FYNNEI.

This record comes from a study of shared clonotypes between healthy human individuals (dated by TCRdb to 2018 to 2021). For context, the study as a whole: A couple of women and three men aged 18 to 49 years were included in the cohort. Different laboratories and diverse techniques were used to prepare libraries and sequence TCR repertoires, to increase sequencing depth and limit assay-specific biases. The study deeply sequenced blood TCR repertoires of about 5 healthy adults to estimate repertoire size and the extent of clonotype sharing between individuals. Each donor's leukapheresis produced roughly between roughly 0.85 and 10 billion PBMCs. For each donor, CD4 naive and CD4 memory were each run on three plates, CD8 naive on two plates, and CD8 memory on one plate.

The paper as a whole reports these results and caveats: Compared with non-shared clonotypes, the clonotypes found in all four sorted-subset donors had higher generation probabilities. Sampling was restricted to blood, and TCR repertoires in tissues likely differ from the TCR repertoires found in blood. Estimated clonotype richness was generally larger for naive than for memory subsets. The small number of donors limited the genetic and exposure-history diversity represented. Even with the large sequencing depth, rarefaction of the sorted-subset datasets indicated that sequencing was incomplete. Pairwise subsampling led to the expectation that sequencing depth would affect the degree of clonotype sharing among donors. Across a handful of donors, roughly 5% of naive CD4, approximately 3.5% of naive CD8, approximately 2.5% of memory CD4, and approximately 0.42% of memory CD8 clonotypes were shared.

This chain joins TRBV2 to TRBJ2-7; a weak D assignment points to TRBD1 (5 bases agree). The specimen was memory CD8+ T cells sorted from blood. This specimen's cell subset or site label, interpreted: CD45RO+ cells pooled with CCR7-negative TemRA cells. The source of this sequence is a woman aged 25 to 45 in good health. The bases are TGTGCCAGCAGGCCAGGGTACGAGCAGTACTTC. Its coded protein is CASRPGYEQYF. The reference TRBV2 and TRBJ2-7 proteins fill in what lies around the CDR3, so the full variable domain reads EPEVTQTPSHQVTQMGQEVILRCVPISNHLYFYWYRQILGQKVEFLVSFYNNEISEKSEIFDDQFSVERPDGSNFTLKIRSTKLEDSAMYFCASRPGYEQYFGPGTRLTVT.